The sequence of this T cell receptor (beta chain) was determined in a study of T cells in localized non-small cell lung cancer. Concerning this clone itself: As yet, its antigen is unknown.

The CDR3 spans 16 residues. V lost 6 bases, J lost 4 bases, and 18 bases lay in between. Study-level points and caveats: Uninvolved adjacent lung had more T cell clonality than any other tissue, topping tumor. Greater blood T cell density accompanied longer overall survival.

Some clones are missing from TCRdb's copy, which holds only in-frame ones; the method was immunoSEQ multiplex PCR. The data contain over 1,500 clones, roughly a fifth of them seen just once; the ten biggest clones take up 20% to 25%. The TCR originated in a man aged 40 to 70 with stage I lung adenocarcinoma. The input for sequencing was lung tumor tissue, taken before any cancer treatment. The chain links TRBV23-1 to TRBJ2-2, with D perhaps TRBD2 (5 bases). TRBV23-1 is recorded as an ORF, its role being uncertain. CDR3 amino acids: CASSQAATIRTGELFF. The CDR3 nucleotides are TGCGCCAGCAGCCAGGCGGCGACTATCCGCACCGGGGAGCTGTTTTTT.